A single sample gave rise to the 11 T cell receptor beta chains below, sequenced in a study of PD-1 blockade in mismatch repair-deficient tumors. Some clones are missing from TCRdb's copy, which holds only in-frame ones; the method was immunoSEQ multiplex PCR. The sample lists about 130,000 clones, about nine tenths seen once, with 10% to 15% in the top ten. The sample here was peripheral blood, taken almost 74 weeks after starting pembrolizumab. These receptors came from an adult with mismatch repair-deficient cancer.

V is TRBV6-1 and J is TRBJ2-7; a weak D match, TRBD1 (6 bases). V was pared by 4 bases and J by 3 bases, with 13 bases between. Germline CDR1 is MNHNS and CDR2 is SASEGT. The CDR3 has 14 residues. CDR3 in amino acids: CASSVRDTFYEQYF. The CDR3 coding sequence is TGTGCCAGCAGTGTCCGGGACACTTTCTACGAGCAGTACTTC.

The chain has TRBV5-6 and TRBJ1-5; D is unclear. The CDR3 has 16 amino acids. Germline lookup yields CDR1 SGHDT and CDR2 YYEEEE. The V end lost 4 bases, the J end lost 3 bases, and 17 bases lay between the germline ends. In nucleotides, the CDR3 is TGTGCCAGCAGCAGGAACCCGTGGAGGGTCAATCAGCCCCAGCATTTT. Protein: CASSRNPWRVNQPQHF. Filled out from reference TRBV5-6 and TRBJ1-5, the complete variable domain reads DAGVTQSPTHLIKTRGQQVTLRCSPKSGHDTVSWYQQALGQGPQFIFQYYEEEERQRGNFPDRFSGHQFPNYSSELNVNALLLGDSALYLCASSRNPWRVNQPQHFGDGTRLSIL.

The chain links TRBV4-1 to TRBJ2-5; D remains ambiguous. The length of the CDR3 is 14 residues. CDR1 and CDR2 (germline): MGHRA, YSYEKL. V was trimmed by 4 bases and J by 3 bases, leaving 12 bases between them. CDR3: CASSPFPGKETQYF. Written as DNA, the CDR3 is TGCGCCAGCAGCCCATTTCCGGGCAAAGAGACCCAGTACTTC.

This clone was seen a single time. This chain uses TRBV7-3 with TRBJ2-1; 11 positions agree with TRBD2. After removal of 5 bases from V and 6 bases from J, the junction contained 6 bases not matched to a gene. The CDR3 is 15 residues long. Germline CDR1 SGHTA, CDR2 FQGTGA. The CDR3 loop is CASSLLSGRANEQFF. The CDR3 nucleotides are TGTGCCAGCAGCCTTCTTAGCGGGAGGGCCAATGAGCAGTTCTTC.

The V gene is TRBV10-3, the J gene TRBJ2-7; D may be TRBD1 (6 bases). Germline V gene sequence: CDR1 ENHRY, CDR2 SYGVKD. V was clipped by 4 bases and J by 0 bases, with 19 bases between them. There are 17 residues in the CDR3. The DNA of the CDR3 is TGTGCCATCAGTGGCCCCCAGGGGCGTGGGGGCTCCTACGAGCAGTACTTC. Protein product: CAISGPQGRGGSYEQYF.

This clone was detected once. The chain employs TRBV11-2 and TRBJ2-5; TRBD2 is a possible D gene (6 bases). CDR1 is SGHAT and CDR2 is FQNNGV in the germline V gene. The length of the CDR3 is 16 residues. Trimming stripped 5 bases from V and 3 bases from J, with 19 bases between. CDR3 sequence: CASSRIAGGVEETQYF. In nucleotides, the CDR3 is TGTGCCAGCAGCCGAATAGCCGGGGGTGTAGAAGAGACCCAGTACTTC.

This clone was seen a handful of times. The chain recombines TRBV11-2 with TRBJ2-3, with 9 bases matching TRBD2. J was trimmed by 4 bases and V by 5 bases; bases with no gene match: 7. CDR1 SGHAT and CDR2 FQNNGV come from the germline V gene. CDR3 size: 15 residues. CDR3 nucleotides: TGTGCCAGCAGCAGTAGCGGGAGTGGTGCAGATACGCAGTATTTT. This translates into CASSSSGSGADTQYF.

The rearrangement links TRBV6-6 to TRBJ2-5; 12 bases fit TRBD1. Trimming at V came to 6 bases and at J to 5 bases, leaving 7 bases not matched to a gene. The V gene's germline CDR1 is MNHNY and CDR2 SVGAGI (reference sequence). The CDR3 has 15 amino acids. CDR3 protein: CASSSGQGARETQYF. The DNA of the CDR3 is TGTGCCAGCAGCTCGGGACAGGGGGCGAGGGAGACCCAGTACTTC.

The chain recombines TRBV6-1 with TRBJ1-3, with 9 bases that match TRBD1. The CDR3 is 14 residues long. Trimming at V came to 11 bases and at J to 2 bases, leaving 7 bases not matched to a gene. From germline, CDR1 is MNHNS and CDR2 SASEGT. The DNA for the CDR3 is TGTGCCGGAAAGGACAGGGGACCTGGAAACACCATATATTTT. Protein product: CAGKDRGPGNTIYF.

The rearrangement links TRBV9 to TRBJ2-3, with D perhaps matching TRBD2 (5 bases). Germline V gene lookup returns CDR1 SGDLS and CDR2 YYNGEE. Trimming removed 4 bases from V and 3 bases from J, with 9 bases in between. The CDR3 loop spans 13 amino acids. The CDR3 DNA sequence: TGTGCCAGCAGCCCGGGAAATACAGATACGCAGTATTTT. This translates into CASSPGNTDTQYF. The full variable domain, its missing parts supplied by reference TRBV9 and TRBJ2-3, is DSGVTQTPKHLITATGQRVTLRCSPRSGDLSVYWYQQSLDQGLQFLIQYYNGEERAKGNILERFSAQQFPDLHSELNLSSLELGDSALYFCASSPGNTDTQYFGPGTRLTVL.

V is TRBV9 and J is TRBJ2-2; 7 bases line up with TRBD2. V dropped 0 bases and J dropped 4; count of bases not matched to a gene: 0. This CDR3 spans 14 amino acids. Germline assignment: CDR1 SGDLS and CDR2 YYNGEE. The CDR3: CASSVGGGTGELFF. DNA for the CDR3: TGTGCCAGCAGCGTAGGCGGGGGCACCGGGGAGCTGTTTTTT.